Each of the 15 T cell receptor beta chains below was sequenced from the same sample in a study of T cells in Graves' hyperthyroidism and ophthalmopathy. Amplification targeted TCR beta CDR3 regions from RNA transcripts. Primed by the HTBI set, a first-round RT-PCR was run on the TCR CDR3. TCRdb itself ran the multiplex PCR reads through MiXCR, one entry per CDR3 protein. Of under 600,000 distinct CDR3 sequences in the sample, approximately 15% were seen once. Specimen: blood. The receptors here all came from a woman aged 40 to 50 with Graves' ophthalmopathy.

This clonotype was seen ten or more times. The rearrangement joins TRBV2 to TRBJ2-3; TRBD2 aligns across 8 bases. Per germline, CDR1 SNHLY and CDR2 FYNNEI. This CDR3 is 14 amino acids long. Trimming cost V 4 bases and J 6 bases; bases outside gene matches: 6. CDR3 sequence reads: CASSVTSGGDTQYF. The CDR3 DNA reads as TGTGCCAGCAGTGTTACTAGCGGAGGGGATACGCAGTATTTT.

The rearrangement links TRBV7-2 to TRBJ2-1, with 7 bases lining up with TRBD2. The CDR3 sequence is 14 residues long. The trim removed 7 bases at V and 7 bases at J, leaving 10 bases unmatched. Germline V gene sequence: CDR1 SGHTA, CDR2 FQGNSA. The CDR3 protein is CASNMGGSMNEQFF. In nucleotides, the CDR3 is TGTGCCAGCAACATGGGCGGGAGTATGAATGAGCAGTTCTTC.

This clonotype was counted at least ten times. This rearrangement joins TRBV2 to TRBJ2-7; no reliable D call. Germline CDR1 SNHLY, CDR2 FYNNEI. The CDR3 covers 13 residues. Trimming took off 2 bases at V and 5 bases at J, with 10 bases between the two ends. The CDR3 DNA sequence: TGTGCCAGCAGTGAATCGGTGGCTAACGAGCAGTACTTC. Translation gives CASSESVANEQYF.

This clonotype came up many times. The chain couples TRBV6-1 to TRBJ1-5, with 11 bases fitting TRBD1. The CDR3 contains 18 residues. Germline V gives CDR1 MNHNS, CDR2 SASEGT. V lost 4 bases to trimming and J lost 5 bases; unmatched junction nucleotides: 13. The CDR3 reads CASSVRDRGIQGDQPQHF. In nucleotides, the CDR3 is TGTGCCAGCAGTGTCCGGGACAGGGGGATTCAAGGGGATCAGCCCCAGCATTTT.

The sample holds a few counts of this clonotype. The genes are TRBV6-5 and TRBJ2-3; D might be TRBD1 or TRBD2, each matching 5 bases. CDR1 MNHEY and CDR2 SVGAGI come from the germline V gene. The CDR3 loop spans 16 amino acids. V dropped 4 bases and J dropped 4 bases, with 18 bases sitting between them. CDR3 sequence (DNA): TGTGCCAGCAGTTCCCTACGGGGAATCAGGGCAGATACGCAGTATTTT. It codes for CASSSLRGIRADTQYF.

J is TRBJ2-7 and V is TRBV5-1; D might be TRBD1 or TRBD2, each matching 5 bases. V was shortened by 4 bases and J by 3 bases, with 20 bases between the two germline ends. Germline CDR1 reads SGHRS; CDR2 reads YFSETQ. The CDR3 loop spans 16 amino acids. CDR3 DNA sequence: TGCGCCAGCAGCAAGGACACTCTCACCGGGGTCTACGAGCAGTACTTC. This codes for CASSKDTLTGVYEQYF.

This clonotype was found many times. The chain employs TRBV29-1 and TRBJ2-5; the D gene is possibly TRBD1 (5 bases). Trimming took 4 bases from V and 5 from J, leaving 17 bases between them. This CDR3 has 14 residues. Germline V gene sequence: CDR1 SQVTM, CDR2 ANQGSEA. CDR3 bases: TGCAGCGTTGTTAAGGCGGACATTCGCGAGACCCAGTACTTC. As protein: CSVVKADIRETQYF.

This clonotype was seen a handful of times. This sequence joins TRBV5-1 and TRBJ1-2, with D hard to call. V lost 0 bases and J 10 bases, leaving 13 bases between the germline ends. Germline V gives CDR1 SGHRS, CDR2 YFSETQ. The CDR3 sequence is 13 residues long. The CDR3 reads CASSLAYNLDYTF. The CDR3 DNA reads as TGCGCCAGCAGCTTGGCATACAATTTGGACTACACCTTC.

In its sample, this clonotype was seen a few times. The chain joins TRBV30 to TRBJ2-5; TRBD1 agrees at 11 bases. The germline V gene encodes CDR1 GTSNPN and CDR2 SVGIG (reference sequence). The CDR3 totals 14 residues. V was pared by 3 bases and J by 5 bases, with 5 bases of the junction left unmatched. CDR3 protein: CAWSRTGGGETQYF. The CDR3 DNA reads as TGTGCCTGGAGCCGGACAGGGGGCGGGGAGACCCAGTACTTC.

The chain uses TRBV24-1 and TRBJ2-1; TRBD1 aligns across 7 bases. V lost 5 bases and J lost 2; bases outside the gene matches: 2. This CDR3 is built from 14 residues. Germline V gene sequence: CDR1 KGHDR, CDR2 SFDVKD. DNA of the CDR3: TGTGCCACCAGTGGAGGGGGCGCCTACAATGAGCAGTTCTTC. It is translated as CATSGGGAYNEQFF.

In its sample, this clonotype was seen a few times. The chain employs TRBV11-2 and TRBJ1-2; no clear D gene. CDR3 length: 13 amino acids. Germline CDR1 reads SGHAT; CDR2 reads FQNNGV. Trimming took off 6 bases at V and 8 bases at J, with 16 bases between the two ends. The CDR3 loop is CASSSVAAGGYTF. For the CDR3, the DNA is TGTGCCAGCAGTTCAGTCGCGGCGGGGGGCTACACCTTC.

A word on this clonotype: A read error is likely, as this CDR3 ends without the conserved phenylalanine or tryptophan. The chain uses TRBV2 and TRBJ1-6; 7 bases are shared with TRBD1. This CDR3 has 14 amino acids. Germline trimming cut 10 bases from V and 7 bases from J; bases unmatched to any gene: 10. Germline CDR1 and CDR2: SNHLY and FYNNEI. The CDR3 DNA reads as TGTGCCACTAAGCTGGACAGGCAGAATTCACCCCTCCACATT. As protein: CATKLDRQNSPLHI.

This clonotype has a count of ten or more. CDR3 DNA sequence: TGTGCCAGCAGCTATGGGACTAGCGGAGGCACAGATACGCAGTATTTT. Translation gives CASSYGTSGGTDTQYF. This chain uses TRBV7-3 with TRBJ2-3; TRBD2 aligns across 11 bases. Germline CDR1 SGHTA, CDR2 FQGTGA. Trimming took 4 bases from V and 1 from J; bases not matched to a gene: 4. The CDR3 contains 16 residues.

This clonotype was seen ten or more times. V usage is TRBV7-9 and J usage is TRBJ1-3; D remains unclear. With 5 bases removed from V and 9 bases from J, the gap between germline ends came to 17 bases. The CDR3 totals 14 residues. Germline CDR1 and CDR2: SEHNR and FQNEAQ (reference sequence). The CDR3 coding sequence is TGTGCCAGCAGCGAGAAGGAGGCGGGCAGCACCATATATTTT. Translating gives CASSEKEAGSTIYF.

This clonotype was recorded many times. This chain uses TRBV28 with TRBJ2-7; 7 bases are shared with TRBD2. From germline, CDR1 is MDHEN and CDR2 SYDVKM. This CDR3 is built from 13 residues. Germline trimming cut 5 bases from V and 1 base from J; bases unmatched to any gene: 2. CDR3 loop: CASSPGGSYEQYF. CDR3 nucleotides: TGTGCCAGCAGTCCCGGGGGGTCCTACGAGCAGTACTTC.